This T cell receptor beta chain was recovered during a study of tumor-infiltrating lymphocytes in primary liver carcinoma. About the research overall: Yields of productive TCRbeta reads ranged from roughly 3.5 to 7.13 million per sample and were similar across tissue types.

The V gene end was trimmed by 10 bases and the J gene end by 2 bases; junction bases not matched to a gene: 8. This CDR3 is 14 amino acids long. Germline-derived CDR1 and CDR2 are MNHEY and SVGEGT. The study, taken as a whole, reports: The study found a significantly higher top-250-clone fraction in tumors than in blood (p = 0.039).

The sample holds many counts of this clonotype. Its antigen is currently unknown. The source material, 20-30 mg of unsorted bulk tissue, was used to co-extract RNA and DNA. Total RNA amounting to 500 ng was the source from which TCR beta cDNA was made with a constant-region primer. Libraries covering TCR beta were generated through three nested multiplex PCR rounds (using a slightly modified ARM-PCR). Primers for the first two PCR rounds were TRBV1-TRBV30 forward primers and a C-beta reverse primer (about 11 cycles per round). TCRdb re-derived calls from the multiplex PCR reads in MiXCR, one entry per CDR3 protein. The sample carries approximately 120,000 distinct CDR3 sequences, 50% to 80% recorded once.

The chain has TRBV6-2 or TRBV6-3 and TRBJ1-5, with 7 positions matching TRBD1. The sample was liver tumor tissue from sampling region 3. Regarding subset: tumor region T3, left-lateral pole. The sequence derives from a woman aged 60-70 years with primary liver carcinoma and hepatitis B virus infection. The CDR3 sequence: CATREGGGNQPQHF. The CDR3 bases are TGTGCCACGCGCGAAGGGGGCGGCAATCAGCCCCAGCATTTT.